This is a list of T cell receptor beta chains from one sample in a study of cytomegalovirus exposure and HLA in healthy donors. Using immunoSEQ multiplex PCR, the repertoire was profiled, and TCRdb retains in-frame clones only, with some absent. This table holds approximately 89,000 clones, roughly 76% found once. Sample: PBMCs. Receptor source: a female donor in good health and CMV-seronegative. Each CDR3 is given with its conserved first and last residue. Fields, in order: D gene, J gene, V gene, clone size, CDR3 protein, CDR3 DNA. The D gene is left open where the match is weak. Expanded clones get a size class; other rows say once, few or many, or leave the size out.

NA TRBJ1-1 TRBV5-1 NA CASSSPGNTEAFF TGCGCCAGCAGCTCGCCAGGGAATACTGAAGCTTTCTTT
NA TRBJ1-5 TRBV19 NA CASSLGVENSNQPQHF TGTGCCAGTAGCCTCGGGGTCGAAAATAGCAATCAGCCCCAGCATTTT
NA TRBJ1-4 TRBV9 NA CASSLRTNEKLFF TGTGCCAGCAGCCTTCGGACAAATGAAAAACTGTTTTTT
TRBD1 TRBJ2-7 TRBV28 NA CASSLGDRLPEQYF TGTGCCAGCAGTTTAGGGGACAGACTGCCCGAGCAGTACTTC
TRBD1 TRBJ2-7 TRBV30 NA CAWQKEQGSYEQYF TGTGCCTGGCAAAAAGAACAGGGGTCCTACGAGCAGTACTTC
NA TRBJ1-2 TRBV19 few CASSMGAGYTF TGTGCCAGTAGTATGGGGGCTGGCTACACCTTC
NA TRBJ2-3 TRBV12-2 NA CASRLIVFDGTDTQYF TGTGCAAGTCGCTTAATAGTTTTTGATGGCACAGATACGCAGTATTTT
TRBD1 TRBJ1-2 TRBV19 NA CASSIAAGTGNYGYTF TGTGCCAGTAGTATCGCGGCCGGGACAGGCAACTATGGCTACACCTTC
TRBD1 TRBJ1-5 TRBV30 NA CAWSVRTGRDIINQPQHF TGTGCCTGGAGTGTCAGGACAGGGAGGGACATCATCAATCAGCCCCAGCATTTT
TRBD1 TRBJ1-6 TRBV2 few CASTSGQGTYNSPLHF TGTGCCAGCACCTCGGGACAGGGGACCTATAATTCACCCCTCCACTTT
NA TRBJ2-7 TRBV28 NA CASSLGHPYEQYF TGTGCCAGCAGCCTTGGACATCCCTACGAGCAGTACTTC
TRBD1 TRBJ1-5 TRBV30 few CAWGTGSNQPQHF TGTGCCTGGGGGACAGGGAGCAATCAGCCCCAGCATTTT
TRBD2 TRBJ2-7 TRBV15 NA CATSRLAGGYEQYF TGTGCCACCAGCAGACTAGCGGGGGGCTACGAGCAGTACTTC
NA TRBJ1-2 TRBV15 NA CATSSLPAGSNYGYTF TGTGCCACCAGCAGCCTCCCTGCCGGGTCTAACTATGGCTACACCTTC
NA TRBJ1-2 TRBV10-3 NA CAISEVGEVDGYTF TGTGCCATCAGTGAGGTAGGGGAGGTGGATGGCTACACCTTC
NA TRBJ2-3 TRBV13 NA CASSFLGLKSTDTQYF TGTGCCAGCAGCTTCCTAGGACTGAAAAGCACAGATACGCAGTATTTT
TRBD2 TRBJ2-2 TRBV29-1 few CSALTSGRPGELFF TGCAGCGCCCTGACTAGCGGGAGGCCCGGGGAGCTGTTTTTT
TRBD1 TRBJ1-2 TRBV12-5 NA CASGLDRTGSPTLYGYTF TGTGCTAGTGGTTTGGACCGGACAGGGAGCCCAACCCTCTATGGCTACACCTTC
NA TRBJ1-1 TRBV25-1 NA CASSELRTVVNTEAFF TGTGCCAGCAGTGAATTAAGGACAGTGGTGAACACTGAAGCTTTCTTT
TRBD1 TRBJ2-5 TRBV25-1 few CASSEDRGLGETQYF TGTGCCAGCAGTGAGGACAGGGGGCTTGGGGAGACCCAGTACTTC
TRBD1 TRBJ2-7 TRBV18 NA CASSPGTDYEQYF TGTGCCAGCTCACCAGGGACAGACTACGAGCAGTACTTC
TRBD1 TRBJ1-5 TRBV28 NA CATKGQGFQPQHF TGTGCCACCAAGGGACAGGGGTTTCAGCCCCAGCATTTT
TRBD1 TRBJ2-1 TRBV7-2 NA CASSPPTDRDSYNEQFF TGTGCCAGCAGCCCACCCACCGACAGGGACTCCTACAATGAGCAGTTCTTC
NA TRBJ2-2 TRBV9 few CASSVQGRVTGELFF TGTGCCAGCAGCGTTCAGGGGCGCGTCACCGGGGAGCTGTTTTTT
NA TRBJ2-7 TRBV25-1 NA CASSEAPDSYEQYF TGTGCCAGCAGTGAAGCCCCGGACAGCTACGAGCAGTACTTC
NA TRBJ1-3 TRBV21-1 NA CASSKIGVMRETFLSGNTIYF TGTGCCAGCAGCAAAATAGGCGTGATGCGGGAGACTTTTCTCTCTGGAAACACCATATATTTT